The 24 T cell receptor beta chains given below trace back to one sample, sequenced in a study of cytomegalovirus exposure and HLA in healthy donors. Both 60 Vbeta primers and 13 Jbeta primers went into the PCR. The method was immunoSEQ multiplex PCR; TCRdb's version includes in-frame clones alone and lacks a portion of them. The repertoire holds some 88,000 clones, with approximately 63% as singletons. The specimen was PBMCs. These receptors all stem from a woman under 40 in good health and CMV-seronegative.

The chain combines TRBV6-1 with TRBJ1-1; unclear D gene. Trimming took off 3 bases at V and 5 bases at J, with 7 bases between the two ends. The CDR3 is 12 residues long. Germline CDR1 MNHNS, CDR2 SASEGT. CDR3 protein: CASSDRLTEAFF. CDR3 nucleotide sequence: TGTGCCAGCAGTGACAGACTAACTGAAGCTTTCTTT.

This clone was counted a few times. The CDR3 nucleotides are TGTGCCATCAGTAGACAGGGTGTCGATGAGCAGTTCTTC. This gives the protein CAISRQGVDEQFF. The J gene is TRBJ2-1, the V gene TRBV10-3; TRBD1 matches 7 bases. The CDR3 has 13 amino acids. V shed 5 bases, J shed 8 bases, and the junction held 6 bases outside the gene matches. Germline values: CDR1 ENHRY, CDR2 SYGVKD.

This sequence joins TRBV28 and TRBJ1-5; D gene uncertain. Germline loops: CDR1 MDHEN, CDR2 SYDVKM. The CDR3 totals 13 residues. Trimming stripped 10 bases from V and 3 bases from J, with 13 bases between. DNA for the CDR3: TGTGCCAACAGCCTGGCCTCCAATCAGCCCCAGCATTTT. Amino acids: CANSLASNQPQHF.

The chain uses TRBV19 and TRBJ1-3, with D tentatively TRBD1 (6 bases). The germline V gene encodes CDR1 LNHDA and CDR2 SQIVND (reference sequence). This CDR3 is built from 15 residues. The V end lost 7 bases, the J end lost 0 bases, and 13 bases lay between the germline ends. CDR3 sequence (DNA): TGTGCCAGTAACCAAATGGACAGCTCTGGAAACACCATATATTTT. Protein sequence: CASNQMDSSGNTIYF.

The chain uses TRBV7-9 and TRBJ2-5, with D uncertain. From germline, CDR1 is SEHNR and CDR2 FQNEAQ (reference sequence). Trimming cost V 0 bases and J 0 bases, with 5 bases left between them. The CDR3 contains 14 residues. The CDR3 region is CASSLARYQETQYF. CDR3 nucleotides: TGTGCCAGCAGCTTAGCCCGGTACCAAGAGACCCAGTACTTC.

CDR3 residues: CASSLSTPGREGCLFF. In nucleotides, the CDR3 is TGTGCCAGCAGTTTATCGACGCCGGGACGGGAGGGTTGTCTGTTTTTT. The chain employs TRBV28 and TRBJ1-4; the D gene is possibly TRBD1 (5 bases). The V end was cut by 1 base, the J end by 14 bases, with 23 bases between. Germline V lookup: CDR1 MDHEN, CDR2 SYDVKM. This CDR3 is 16 amino acids long. The full variable domain, its missing parts supplied by reference TRBV28 and TRBJ1-4, is DVKVTQSSRYLVKRTGEKVFLECVQDMDHENMFWYRQDPGLGLRLIYFSYDVKMKEKGDIPEGYSVSREKKERFSLILESASTNQTSMYLCASSLSTPGREGCLFFGSGTQLSVL.

The rearrangement uses TRBV18 and TRBJ2-5; no clear D gene. V lost 3 bases to trimming and J lost 4 bases, with 15 bases between them. Germline-derived CDR1 and CDR2 are KGHSH and LQKENI. The length of the CDR3 is 15 residues. The CDR3 region has the DNA TGTGCCAGCTCACCGATGGTCCTGGCTGGAGAGACCCAGTACTTC. It specifies CASSPMVLAGETQYF.

V gene TRBV7-2 combines with J gene TRBJ2-1, with D possibly matching TRBD2 (5 bases). The V end was cut by 1 base, the J end by 0 bases, with 10 bases between. The V gene's germline CDR1 is SGHTA and CDR2 FQGNSA. This CDR3 contains 16 residues. CDR3 in DNA: TGTGCCAGCAGCTTAGGACGAGGGAACTCCTACAATGAGCAGTTCTTC. Its translation is CASSLGRGNSYNEQFF.

This clone was seen only a few times. This chain connects TRBV11-2 to TRBJ2-3; the D is unclear. CDR1 and CDR2 (germline): SGHAT, FQNNGV. The V gene lost 0 bases and the J gene lost 0 bases, with 13 bases spanning the gap. The CDR3 runs 17 residues. The CDR3 loop reads CASSLDLGAPSTDTQYF. CDR3 in DNA: TGTGCCAGCAGCTTAGATCTAGGTGCGCCTAGCACAGATACGCAGTATTTT.

This clone was counted a few times. The CDR3 nucleotides read TGTGCCAGCAGAACAGGGTTGTCCCAGCCCCAGCATTTT. Protein: CASRTGLSQPQHF. The chain recombines TRBV28 with TRBJ1-5, with TRBD1 as a possible D gene (6 bases). From germline, CDR1 is MDHEN and CDR2 SYDVKM. The CDR3 length is 13 residues. Deletions cut 6 bases from V and 7 bases from J, with 13 bases between.

This chain's CDR3 is CASTGRINEKLFF. CDR3 DNA sequence: TGTGCCAGCACCGGCAGGATCAATGAAAAACTGTTTTTT. The J gene is TRBJ1-4, the V gene TRBV6-6; D is unresolved. The germline gives CDR1 MNHNY, CDR2 SVGAGI (reference sequence). V was shortened by 7 bases and J by 5 bases, with 11 bases between the two germline ends. This CDR3 is built from 13 residues.

This chain joins TRBV10-3 and TRBJ2-7; 8 bases are a match to TRBD1. The germline V gene has CDR1 ENHRY and CDR2 SYGVKD. This CDR3 contains 12 residues. The V and J ends lost 11 bases and 7 bases, in that order; junction bases with no gene match: 10. The CDR3 nucleotides are TGTGCCGTCGGACAGGGTCTGGGGGAGCAGTACTTC. Translated, it gives CAVGQGLGEQYF.

As concerns this clone: Other DNA variants within this sample encode the same CDR3. The chain carries TRBV28 and TRBJ2-6; no firm D call. The V gene's germline CDR1 is MDHEN and CDR2 SYDVKM. The CDR3 sequence is 13 residues long. V lost 5 bases and J 3 bases, leaving 5 bases between the germline ends. The CDR3 here is CASSGSGANVLTF. For the CDR3, the DNA is TGTGCCAGCAGTGGTAGTGGGGCCAACGTCCTGACTTTC.

V is TRBV5-1 and J is TRBJ2-7; 11 bases map to TRBD1. V lost 5 bases, J lost 1 base, and 5 bases stayed unmatched. CDR3 length equals 15 residues. The germline CDR1 and CDR2 sequences are SGHRS and YFSETQ. For the CDR3, the DNA is TGCGCCAGCAGTCTTGGACAGGGGGCGTCCTACGAGCAGTACTTC. Encoded protein: CASSLGQGASYEQYF.

This clone was recorded a few times. Additional DNA sequences in this sample encode the identical CDR3. The genes are TRBV6-5 and TRBJ1-2; 7 nucleotides match TRBD1. The CDR3 runs 11 residues. V trimming: 8 bases; J trimming: 8 bases; junction bases outside the gene matches: 5. Germline loops: CDR1 MNHEY, CDR2 SVGAGI. CDR3 in DNA: TGTGCCAGCCTAGGGGGCCAGGGCTACACCTTC. Its translation: CASLGGQGYTF.

The chain employs TRBV6-1 and TRBJ2-3, with 12 nucleotides matching TRBD2. From germline, CDR1 is MNHNS and CDR2 SASEGT. The CDR3 is made up of 15 amino acids. V gave up 2 bases and J gave up 7 bases; unmatched junction bases: 4. The CDR3 region has the DNA TGTGCCAGCAGTGAATACGGGACTAGCGGGTATACGCAGTATTTT. Translating it yields CASSEYGTSGYTQYF.

The J gene is TRBJ2-1, the V gene TRBV6-1, with TRBD2 identical over 7 bases. Germline trimming cut 3 bases from V and 11 bases from J; bases unmatched to any gene: 4. This CDR3 has 12 residues. Germline CDR1 reads MNHNS; CDR2 reads SASEGT. As DNA, the CDR3 is TGTGCCAGCAGTGAGGCTAGCGGACAGCAGTTCTTC. It codes for CASSEASGQQFF.

This clone was counted between two and nine times. This chain joins TRBV19 and TRBJ1-2; 7 nucleotides align to TRBD1. The trim removed 7 bases at V and 5 bases at J, leaving 10 bases unmatched. This CDR3 region has 14 residues. The germline V gene encodes CDR1 LNHDA and CDR2 SQIVND (reference sequence). The CDR3 DNA reads as TGTGCCAGTATGTGGACAGGCAAAACTTATGGCTACACCTTC. Its translation: CASMWTGKTYGYTF.

In its sample, this clone was seen a few times. This chain links TRBV2 with TRBJ2-7, with D possibly matching TRBD2 (7 bases). V shed 7 bases and J shed 1 base, with 14 bases lying between them. Looked up from germline, CDR1 is SNHLY and CDR2 is FYNNEI. The length of the CDR3 is 14 residues. CDR3 in amino acids: CASKGGGGSYEQYF. CDR3 nucleotides: TGTGCCAGCAAGGGCGGGGGCGGATCCTACGAGCAGTACTTC. The entire variable domain, with the rest obtained from reference TRBV2 and TRBJ2-7, is as follows: EPEVTQTPSHQVTQMGQEVILRCVPISNHLYFYWYRQILGQKVEFLVSFYNNEISEKSEIFDDQFSVERPDGSNFTLKIRSTKLEDSAMYFCASKGGGGSYEQYFGPGTRLTVT.

This chain uses TRBV5-6 with TRBJ1-1; possibly TRBD1 for D (6 bases). Trimming cost V 4 bases and J 6 bases, with 31 bases left between them. This CDR3 comprises 19 residues. Germline V lookup: CDR1 SGHDT, CDR2 YYEEEE. The CDR3, as DNA: TGTGCCAGCAGCCCCCAACAGGGCCGATTTCGTTTGGGGTACGCTGAAGCTTTCTTT. Its translation is CASSPQQGRFRLGYAEAFF. Full variable domain (outside the CDR3, taken from reference TRBV5-6 and TRBJ1-1): DAGVTQSPTHLIKTRGQQVTLRCSPKSGHDTVSWYQQALGQGPQFIFQYYEEEERQRGNFPDRFSGHQFPNYSSELNVNALLLGDSALYLCASSPQQGRFRLGYAEAFFGQGTRLTVV.

This clone turned up a few times. V and J are TRBV19 and TRBJ2-1, with TRBD2 matching 8 bases. This CDR3 has 20 amino acids. V was pared by 6 bases and J by 3 bases, with 22 bases of the junction left unmatched. Germline V CDR1 and CDR2: LNHDA, SQIVND (reference sequence). The CDR3 loop reads CASSIGPASGLMSYYNEQFF. DNA for the CDR3: TGTGCCAGTAGCATTGGACCGGCTAGCGGGCTTATGAGTTACTACAATGAGCAGTTCTTC. Full variable domain (outside the CDR3, taken from reference TRBV19 and TRBJ2-1): DGGITQSPKYLFRKEGQNVTLSCEQNLNHDAMYWYRQDPGQGLRLIYYSQIVNDFQKGDIAEGYSVSREKKESFPLTVTSAQKNPTAFYLCASSIGPASGLMSYYNEQFFGPGTRLTVL.

This clone was counted a single time. V and J are TRBV28 and TRBJ2-1, with 8 bases lining up with TRBD2. CDR1 and CDR2 from the germline V gene are MDHEN and SYDVKM. This CDR3 comprises 15 residues. Unmatched junction bases numbered 17, after V lost 11 bases and J lost 8 bases. Here the CDR3 reads CAAHPVGSGSHEQFF. The CDR3 DNA follows: TGTGCCGCCCATCCAGTCGGGAGCGGGAGCCATGAGCAGTTCTTC.

This clone was observed a few times. The V and J genes are TRBV5-1 and TRBJ2-1; no firm D call. The CDR3 sequence is 17 residues long. Germline lookup yields CDR1 SGHRS and CDR2 YFSETQ. Trimming pared 5 bases from V and 8 bases from J, leaving 26 bases between. For the CDR3, the DNA is TGCGCCAGCAGACCCTCCTCAAGAACGGTGGTGGTCCATGAGCAGTTCTTC. Translating it yields CASRPSSRTVVVHEQFF.

This clone occurred a few times. The chain couples TRBV27 to TRBJ2-7, with D unclear. V lost 2 bases and J lost 0, with 5 bases in between. Looked up from germline, CDR1 is MNHEY and CDR2 is SMNVEV (reference sequence). The CDR3 covers 13 residues. The DNA for the CDR3 is TGTGCCAGCAGTTTAGTGAGCTCCTACGAGCAGTACTTC. Translated: CASSLVSSYEQYF.